This TCR beta chain appears in the sequencing data of a study of blood T cell repertoires in COVID-19. As for the study in general: The United States, Italy and Spain were the sources of the acute and convalescent COVID-19 samples. The cDNA or gDNA used as material had been derived from T cells, B-cell-depleted T cells, or PBMCs.

In the source study's methods: Reference gene primer amplification yielded estimated nucleated cell counts. Using immunoSEQ multiplex PCR, the repertoire was profiled, and TCRdb retains in-frame clones only, with some absent. V and J calls and clone size come straight from that table; D and trimming were deduced from the DNA. Among about 300,000 clones listed, 85% to 90% were seen once. Per the germline V gene, CDR1 is SGHRS and CDR2 is YFSETQ. The J segment lost 3 bases and the V segment lost 3 bases, leaving 2 bases of the junction unmatched. The CDR3 has 14 residues. The sequence was collected from a man aged 35 to 55 with acute or convalescent COVID-19. The V call is TRBV5-1, the J call TRBJ1-1; 10 nucleotides match TRBD1. Sequenced sample: peripheral blood. In nucleotides, the CDR3 is TGCGCCAGCAGCTGGGACAGGGGCTACACTGAAGCTTTCTTT. Amino acid sequence: CASSWDRGYTEAFF.